This TCR beta chain was captured in a study of T cells in Graves' hyperthyroidism and ophthalmopathy. This clonotype has more than one count but fewer than ten. Regions amplified from RNA transcripts were the TCR beta CDR3 regions. During a first-round RT-PCR of the TCR CDR3, the HTBI primer set was used. TCRdb re-derived calls from the multiplex PCR reads in MiXCR, one entry per CDR3 protein. The sample records approximately 400,000 distinct CDR3 sequences, roughly 20% being singletons. Germline CDR1 and CDR2: SGHDN and FVKESK. The ends were cut back, 10 bases at V and 0 bases at J, with 16 bases in the middle. The CDR3 has 15 residues. Diagnostic assessment was based on clinical symptoms, serum thyroxine and TRAb, thyroid ultrasound and orbital computed tomography.

This sequence originates from a young man with Graves' ophthalmopathy. This chain uses TRBV14 with TRBJ2-1; TRBD1 or TRBD2 may be the D gene (6 bases each). The specimen was blood. CDR3 coding DNA: TGTGCCACCTCAAGGGGGGCTAGCTCCTACAATGAGCAGTTCTTC. Amino acids: CATSRGASSYNEQFF. Combining the CDR3 with reference TRBV14 and TRBJ2-1 gives the whole variable domain EAGVTQFPSHSVIEKGQTVTLRCDPISGHDNLYWYRRVMGKEIKFLLHFVKESKQDESGMPNNRFLAERTGGTYSTLKVQPAELEDSGVYFCATSRGASSYNEQFFGPGTRLTVL.